These 25 T cell receptor beta chains were all obtained from the same sample, sequenced in a study of blood T cell repertoires in COVID-19. Clones were sequenced by immunoSEQ multiplex PCR, and TCRdb holds only the in-frame ones, with some missing. In the table there are 150,000 to 200,000 clones, around 90% of which are singletons. What was sequenced was peripheral blood. The receptors come from a human donor in a cohort sampled during active COVID-19.

This sequence joins TRBV21-1 and TRBJ2-1; the D call of TRBD1 is as the table states it, not checked on the DNA. TRBV21-1 counts as a pseudogene. The CDR3 loop spans 15 amino acids. CDR3 protein: CASSKFWTGGPEQFF. As DNA, the CDR3 is TGTGCCAGCAGCAAATTTTGGACAGGGGGTCCTGAGCAGTTCTTC.

The chain combines TRBV3-1 (or the pseudogene TRBV3-2) with TRBJ1-1; perhaps TRBD1 as D (6 bases). The V and J ends lost 1 base and 1 base respectively, with 7 bases between them. CDR3 length equals 14 residues. Germline CDR1 and CDR2: LGHDT and YNNKEL (reference sequence). CDR3 nucleotide sequence: TGTGCCAGCAGCCAAGCCAGGGGGAACACTGAAGCTTTCTTT. Amino acid sequence: CASSQARGNTEAFF.

This chain joins TRBV2 and TRBJ2-5; 13 bases map to TRBD2. The length of the CDR3 is 17 residues. Germline V gene sequence: CDR1 SNHLY, CDR2 FYNNEI. V was pared by 6 bases and J by 5 bases, with 12 bases of the junction left unmatched. The CDR3 loop reads CASRAELAGGTGETQYF. DNA of the CDR3: TGTGCCAGCAGGGCAGAACTAGCGGGGGGGACCGGGGAGACCCAGTACTTC.

V gene TRBV20-1 combines with J gene TRBJ2-1, with D perhaps matching TRBD2 (5 bases). This CDR3 spans 12 amino acids. The germline V gene encodes CDR1 DFQATT and CDR2 SNEGSKA (reference sequence). Trimming took off 3 bases at V and 8 bases at J, with 11 bases between the two ends. The CDR3 nucleotides read TGCAGTGCTAGTTGGCTAGCTGATGAGCAGTTCTTC. It codes for CSASWLADEQFF.

The chain recombines TRBV30 with TRBJ2-7; 9 bases are a match to TRBD1. V was clipped by 4 bases and J by 6 bases; unmatched bases: 10. CDR3 size: 14 residues. Per germline, CDR1 GTSNPN and CDR2 SVGIG (reference sequence). This CDR3 is CAWKVRTGVGEQYF. The CDR3 nucleotides read TGTGCCTGGAAGGTCAGGACAGGGGTAGGCGAGCAGTACTTC.

This chain connects TRBV19 to TRBJ1-5; TRBD1 matches 11 bases. V shed 4 bases, J shed 5 bases, and the junction held 4 bases outside the gene matches. Per germline, CDR1 LNHDA and CDR2 SQIVND (reference sequence). The CDR3 extends over 15 amino acids. Here the CDR3 DNA reads TGTGCCAGTAGTAAAGGACAGGGGGCGTATCAGCCCCAGCATTTT. Protein: CASSKGQGAYQPQHF.

The chain links TRBV12-3 or TRBV12-4 to TRBJ2-1, with a tentative D call TRBD2 (5 bases). This CDR3 contains 13 residues. Deletions cut 3 bases from V and 8 bases from J, with 11 bases between. The CDR3 here is CASSFAGVDEQFF. The CDR3 coding sequence is TGTGCCAGCAGTTTCGCGGGCGTCGATGAGCAGTTCTTC.

The gene calls are TRBV5-4 and TRBJ2-7; 7 bases line up with TRBD1. Trimming took 2 bases from V and 6 from J; bases not matched to a gene: 5. CDR1 is SGHNT and CDR2 is YYREEE in the germline V gene (reference sequence). CDR3 length: 13 amino acids. The CDR3 region is CASSFTGALEQYF. The CDR3 DNA reads as TGTGCCAGCAGCTTCACAGGGGCCCTCGAGCAGTACTTC.

This clone occurred a few times. The rearrangement joins TRBV6-2 or TRBV6-3 to TRBJ1-5; 7 bases align to TRBD1. The CDR3 totals 16 residues. Germline V gene sequence: CDR1 MNHEY, CDR2 SVGEGT. V shed 6 bases, J shed 0 bases, and the junction held 8 bases outside the gene matches. This chain's CDR3 is CASSPGQVNSNQPQHF. The CDR3 DNA is TGTGCCAGCAGCCCCGGACAGGTTAATAGCAATCAGCCCCAGCATTTT.

This chain joins TRBV4-1 and TRBJ2-1; 9 bases fit TRBD1. This CDR3 has 15 residues. CDR1 and CDR2 from the germline V gene are MGHRA and YSYEKL. V lost 3 bases to trimming and J lost 5 bases; unmatched junction nucleotides: 5. The CDR3 sequence: CASSHPGTGHNEQFF. The CDR3 region has the DNA TGCGCCAGCAGCCATCCCGGGACAGGGCACAATGAGCAGTTCTTC.

V usage is TRBV6-2 or TRBV6-3 and J usage is TRBJ2-5, with 9 bases matching TRBD2. V lost 2 bases, J lost 1 base, and 2 bases stayed unmatched. Looked up from germline, CDR1 is MNHEY and CDR2 is SVGEGT. The CDR3 sequence is 15 residues long. The DNA for the CDR3 is TGTGCCAGCAGTTACGGCGGGGGGGGCCAAGAGACCCAGTACTTC. This codes for CASSYGGGGQETQYF.

The chain recombines TRBV21-1 with TRBJ1-5; the table gives TRBD1 as D, unverified against the DNA. TRBV21-1 corresponds to a pseudogene. There are 14 residues in the CDR3. Written as DNA, the CDR3 is TGTGCCAGCAGCAGCAGGGGGTCCAATCAGCCCCAGCATTTT. It is translated as CASSSRGSNQPQHF.

The V gene is TRBV5-1, the J gene TRBJ2-3, with a tentative D call TRBD2 (6 bases). The CDR3 contains 15 residues. CDR1 is SGHRS and CDR2 is YFSETQ in the germline V gene. V lost 5 bases to trimming and J lost 1 base, with 14 bases between them. The CDR3 loop reads CASSPYGGGTDTQYF. The DNA of the CDR3 is TGCGCCAGCAGTCCCTACGGAGGGGGCACAGATACGCAGTATTTT.

This chain uses TRBV5-1 with TRBJ2-5, with TRBD2 matching over 14 bases. The junction had 4 bases not matched to a gene; V was cut back by 0 bases and J by 3 bases. CDR3 size: 17 residues. Germline V gene data show CDR1 as SGHRS and CDR2 as YFSETQ. CDR3 in amino acids: CASSLGLAGGGEETQYF. CDR3 nucleotide sequence: TGCGCCAGCAGCTTGGGACTAGCGGGAGGGGGGGAAGAGACCCAGTACTTC.

This clone has a single count. This CDR3 reads CASSQLQGSYEQYF. The DNA for the CDR3 is TGTGCCAGCAGCCAACTGCAGGGCTCCTACGAGCAGTACTTC. This sequence joins TRBV3-1 (or the pseudogene TRBV3-2) and TRBJ2-7; weak D call: TRBD1 (5 bases). V was shortened by 2 bases and J by 0 bases, with 8 bases between the two germline ends. The CDR3 is made up of 14 amino acids. In germline, CDR1 is LGHDT, CDR2 YNNKEL (reference sequence).

The CDR3 sequence: CASSLVFADYEQYF. CDR3 bases: TGTGCCAGCAGTTTAGTTTTCGCAGACTACGAGCAGTACTTC. This chain connects TRBV27 to TRBJ2-7; D call uncertain. V dropped 2 bases and J dropped 3 bases, with 11 bases sitting between them. Germline V lookup: CDR1 MNHEY, CDR2 SMNVEV (reference sequence). This CDR3 region has 14 residues.

The chain carries TRBV18 and TRBJ2-7; 9 bases match TRBD1. This CDR3 has 17 amino acids. Trimming took 6 bases from V and 6 from J; bases not matched to a gene: 18. Per the germline V gene, CDR1 is KGHSH and CDR2 is LQKENI. The CDR3 sequence: CASSPLSAGTGKVEQYF. The DNA of the CDR3 is TGTGCCAGCTCGCCTCTTTCAGCCGGGACAGGGAAAGTCGAGCAGTACTTC.

The gene calls are TRBV15 and TRBJ2-7; 7 bases match TRBD2. This CDR3 comprises 16 residues. J gave up 4 bases and V 0 bases, and 9 bases lay outside the gene matches. CDR1 LNHNV and CDR2 YYDKDF come from the germline V gene (reference sequence). The DNA of the CDR3 is TGTGCCACCAGCAGAGAGGGGAGGGGAACTACTTACGAGCAGTACTTC. As protein: CATSREGRGTTYEQYF.

The chain has TRBV11-3 and TRBJ1-5, with D tentatively TRBD1 (6 bases). Trimming removed 2 bases from V and 2 bases from J, with 13 bases in between. Germline CDR1 SGHNT, CDR2 YENEEA. The CDR3 sequence is 16 residues long. The CDR3 region is CASSLMADRCNQPQHF. CDR3 sequence (DNA): TGTGCCAGCAGCTTAATGGCCGACAGGTGCAATCAGCCCCAGCATTTT.

The chain is built from TRBV6-6 and TRBJ2-1; 10 bases fit TRBD1. CDR3 length equals 15 residues. J was trimmed by 6 bases and V by 6 bases; bases with no gene match: 8. CDR1 is MNHNY, CDR2 SVGAGI, per germline (reference sequence). The CDR3 protein is CASSPRTGGSNEQFF. Here the CDR3 DNA reads TGTGCCAGCAGCCCCCGGACAGGGGGTAGCAATGAGCAGTTCTTC.

The rearrangement joins TRBV11-3 to TRBJ2-1, with TRBD2 matching 10 bases. The length of the CDR3 is 15 residues. CDR1 and CDR2 (germline): SGHNT, YENEEA. The V segment lost 0 bases and the J segment 10 bases; nucleotides outside the gene matches: 6. The chain's CDR3 is CASSLDGLAGEEQFF. The CDR3 bases are TGTGCCAGCAGCTTAGATGGTCTAGCGGGGGAAGAGCAGTTCTTC.

The chain employs TRBV5-4 and TRBJ2-7; D might be TRBD2 (6 bases). Trimming stripped 4 bases from V and 0 bases from J, with 14 bases between. CDR1 and CDR2 (germline): SGHNT, YYREEE (reference sequence). This CDR3 spans 15 amino acids. In nucleotides, the CDR3 is TGTGCCAGCAGCCCGCTGGGGGGAAGCTCCTACGAGCAGTACTTC. This codes for CASSPLGGSSYEQYF.

This chain uses TRBV9 with TRBJ2-3, with D possibly TRBD2 on 6 matching bases. V was pared by 0 bases and J by 5 bases, with 13 bases between. The CDR3 length is 15 residues. Germline loops: CDR1 SGDLS, CDR2 YYNGEE. CDR3 region: CASSVEEGWIDTQYF. DNA for the CDR3: TGTGCCAGCAGCGTAGAGGAGGGGTGGATAGATACGCAGTATTTT. The whole variable domain, filled in from reference TRBV9 and TRBJ2-3, reads DSGVTQTPKHLITATGQRVTLRCSPRSGDLSVYWYQQSLDQGLQFLIQYYNGEERAKGNILERFSAQQFPDLHSELNLSSLELGDSALYFCASSVEEGWIDTQYFGPGTRLTVL.

The CDR3 coding sequence is TGTGCCAGCACGACAGGGGCTGGAAACACCATATATTTT. This sequence encodes CASTTGAGNTIYF. The chain combines TRBV2 with TRBJ1-3, with TRBD1 matching over 8 bases. Per the germline V gene, CDR1 is SNHLY and CDR2 is FYNNEI. The ends lost 7 bases at V and 2 bases at J; junction bases unmatched: 1. The CDR3 runs 13 residues.

V is TRBV15 and J is TRBJ2-7, with 7 bases that match TRBD1. The germline V gene encodes CDR1 LNHNV and CDR2 YYDKDF (reference sequence). Germline trimming cut 1 base from V and 2 bases from J; bases unmatched to any gene: 5. The CDR3 spans 15 residues. CDR3 nucleotides: TGTGCCACCAGCAGAGGGGGGACAGCCACCTACGAGCAGTACTTC. The encoded protein is CATSRGGTATYEQYF.